This TCR beta chain was recorded in a study of control samples from healthy donors and cancer patients. Trimming pared 4 bases from V and 5 bases from J, leaving 22 bases between. This CDR3 has 16 residues. Germline lookup yields CDR1 SGHDT and CDR2 YYEEEE. This table comes from immunoSEQ multiplex PCR, and its TCRdb copy is limited to in-frame clones, with some not included. The sample comprises about 120,000 clones, about 90% of which are singletons, and around 1.7% rests with the top ten. The clonotype was recovered from a man younger than 35 in good health. V is TRBV5-6 and J is TRBJ2-7; tentative D call: TRBD1 (5 bases). Sequenced material: blood. Written as DNA, the CDR3 is TGTGCCAGCAGCCCGAGTCCAAGTCCAGGGAATCACGAGCAGTACTTC. Residues: CASSPSPSPGNHEQYF.